These T cell receptor beta chains were read from a single sample in a study of post-analysis software for immune sequencing data. One entry per CDR3 protein, called by TCRdb with MiXCR from the PCR reads. The sample records some 450,000 distinct CDR3 sequences, approximately 46% being singletons. Sequences were obtained from blood. These receptor sequences come from a girl under 18 with multiple sclerosis. CDR3s include the opening cysteine and the closing phenylalanine or tryptophan. D genes are given only for firm matches. Clone size is not always given. Where it is, it says once, few, many or a class for expanded clones.

j_call clone_size d_call v_call cdr3_aa
- - TRBD1 TRBV6-5 CADSSAGTGVEQYF
TRBJ2-1 - TRBD2 TRBV9 CASGVTSGSYNEQFF
TRBJ2-1 - TRBD1 TRBV24-1 CATSEGQGFHEQFF
TRBJ2-3 - - TRBV29-1 CSSTGESTDTQYF
TRBJ2-3 - - TRBV2 CASNDLGGRVTDTQYF
TRBJ2-1 - TRBD2 TRBV29-1 CSAYSGNGEQFF
TRBJ1-1 few TRBD1 TRBV27 CASSRTGGLTEAFF
TRBJ2-7 - - TRBV9 CASSVALMDEQYF
TRBJ2-1 - - TRBV4-2 CASSQVGLNEQFF
TRBJ2-7 - - TRBV20-1 CSAKQGNEQDF
TRBJ1-6 many - TRBV27 CASSLQGSMSPLHF
TRBJ1-2 few - TRBV7-2 CASSLADGYYGYTF
TRBJ2-3 few TRBD1 TRBV5-1 CASSLGDRPTSTDTQYF
TRBJ2-5 - - TRBV6-5 CASSYSNGYQETQYF
TRBJ2-1 - - TRBV20-1 CSARWTAPSAYNEQFF
TRBJ1-2 - - TRBV28 CASSFRTGLGYTF